The sequence of this T cell receptor (beta chain) was determined in a study of CD8 T cells in Susac syndrome. Notes on this clonotype: Antigen unknown.

An input of roughly 0.5 to 1 ug of RNA was subjected to reverse transcription using random hexamers. MiXCR, run by TCRdb on the immunoSEQ multiplex PCR reads, gives a single entry per CDR3 protein. The table includes more than 55,000 distinct CDR3 sequences, over 95% detected once. Bulk CD8+ and CD4+ cells came from magnetic negative isolation; CD8+ TEMRA by FACS. General study results and limits: That the number of individuals in its TCR sequencing and HLA analysis was relatively small was acknowledged by the study.

The junction had 6 bases not matched to a gene; V was cut back by 5 bases and J by 5 bases. CDR3 size: 16 residues. The sample was CD4+ T cells from PBMCs. V gene TRBV12-3 or TRBV12-4 combines with J gene TRBJ2-3; 14 bases are shared with TRBD2. The receptor comes from a human donor with multiple sclerosis. CDR3 coding DNA: TGTGCCAGCAGTCGACTAGCGGGGGGGCCGGTAGATACGCAGTATTTT. It codes for CASSRLAGGPVDTQYF.